These T cell receptor beta chains were read from a single sample in a study of T cells in Graves' hyperthyroidism and ophthalmopathy. TCRdb re-derived calls from the multiplex PCR reads in MiXCR, one entry per CDR3 protein. The sample records 700,000 to 950,000 distinct CDR3 sequences, just over 35% being singletons. The source material was blood. These receptors came from a woman aged 35 to 49 with Graves' hyperthyroidism. CDR3s include the opening cysteine and the closing phenylalanine or tryptophan. A D gene is named only where the DNA matches it firmly. The listing skips clone size in some rows; elsewhere it reads once, few, many or a size class.

size: NA
V: TRBV7-2
D: TRBD1
J: TRBJ1-6
CDR3: CASSLVGTGGSNSPLHF
DNA: TGTGCCAGCAGCTTAGTCGGGACAGGCGGGTCAAATTCACCCCTCCACTTT

size: NA
V: TRBV3-1
D: TRBD2
J: TRBJ2-2
CDR3: CASSQDGAGTGELFF
DNA: TGTGCCAGCAGCCAAGATGGAGCGGGAACCGGGGAGCTGTTTTTT

size: NA
V: TRBV7-2
D: NA
J: TRBJ1-4
CDR3: CASSPDSNPNEKLFF
DNA: TGTGCCAGCTCTCCCGACTCGAACCCGAATGAAAAACTGTTTTTT

size: many
V: TRBV2
D: NA
J: TRBJ1-1
CDR3: CASSEFIVNTEAFF
DNA: TGTGCCAGCAGTGAATTTATAGTGAACACTGAAGCTTTCTTT

size: many
V: TRBV12-3/TRBV12-4
D: NA
J: TRBJ1-4
CDR3: CASSPQDEKLFF
DNA: TGTGCCAGCAGTCCCCAAGATGAAAAACTGTTTTTT

size: few
V: TRBV20-1
D: TRBD1
J: TRBJ2-2
CDR3: CSAPDRWGELFF
DNA: TGCAGTGCTCCGGACAGGTGGGGGGAGCTGTTTTTT

size: many
V: TRBV12-3/TRBV12-4
D: NA
J: TRBJ1-6
CDR3: CASSRKGDSPLHF
DNA: TGTGCCAGCAGCCGGAAAGGGGATTCACCCCTCCACTTT

size: NA
V: TRBV12-3/TRBV12-4
D: NA
J: TRBJ2-2
CDR3: CASITRVNTGELFF
DNA: TGTGCCAGCATCACCAGGGTGAACACCGGGGAGCTGTTTTTT

size: many
V: TRBV12-3/TRBV12-4
D: NA
J: TRBJ1-5
CDR3: CASRGGDNQPQHF
DNA: TGTGCCAGCAGAGGGGGAGACAATCAGCCCCAGCATTTT

size: few
V: TRBV12-3/TRBV12-4
D: TRBD1
J: TRBJ2-5
CDR3: CASSLLRDRGQETQYF
DNA: TGTGCCAGCAGTTTGCTGCGGGACAGGGGGCAAGAGACCCAGTACTTC

size: many
V: TRBV6-1
D: NA
J: TRBJ1-1
CDR3: CASMAGTYTEAFF
DNA: TGTGCCAGCATGGCGGGGACGTACACTGAAGCTTTCTTT

size: many
V: TRBV20-1
D: TRBD2
J: TRBJ2-5
CDR3: CSARVMETSEETQYF
DNA: TGCAGTGCTAGAGTTATGGAGACTAGCGAAGAGACCCAGTACTTC

size: NA
V: TRBV6-1
D: NA
J: TRBJ1-4
CDR3: CASSVGTGINEKLFF
DNA: TGTGCCAGCAGTGTCGGCACAGGGATCAACGAAAAACTGTTTTTT

size: NA
V: TRBV7-2
D: TRBD1
J: TRBJ1-2
CDR3: CASSPETGYHGYGYTF
DNA: TGTGCCAGCAGTCCCGAGACAGGGTATCACGGCTATGGCTACACCTTC

size: NA
V: TRBV11-2
D: NA
J: TRBJ2-5
CDR3: CASSGEQGFYQETQYF
DNA: TGTGCCAGCAGCGGAGAGCAGGGGTTTTACCAAGAGACCCAGTACTTC

size: NA
V: TRBV6-4
D: NA
J: TRBJ2-2
CDR3: CAGSETGVSGELFF
DNA: TGTGCCGGCAGTGAGACGGGAGTAAGCGGGGAGCTGTTTTTT

size: many
V: TRBV7-2
D: TRBD1
J: TRBJ2-7
CDR3: CASSRGQGAGYEQYF
DNA: TGTGCCAGCAGCCGAGGACAGGGGGCTGGGTACGAGCAGTACTTC

size: many
V: TRBV7-2
D: NA
J: TRBJ1-5
CDR3: CASRLNSNQPQHF
DNA: TGTGCCAGCAGATTAAATAGCAATCAGCCCCAGCATTTT

size: few
V: TRBV7-8
D: NA
J: TRBJ1-3
CDR3: CASSSPSGSGNTIYF
DNA: TGTGCCAGCAGCTCCCCTAGTGGGTCTGGAAACACCATATATTTT

size: few
V: TRBV7-9
D: TRBD1
J: TRBJ1-3
CDR3: CASSLYRGAGNTIYF
DNA: TGTGCCAGCAGCTTATACAGGGGAGCTGGAAACACCATATATTTT

size: many
V: TRBV29-1
D: TRBD1
J: TRBJ1-1
CDR3: CSVERQGGTEAFF
DNA: TGCAGCGTTGAGAGACAGGGTGGGACTGAAGCTTTCTTT

size: many
V: TRBV4-3
D: TRBD2
J: TRBJ2-5
CDR3: CASSQGLAVQETQYF
DNA: TGCGCCAGCAGCCAAGGACTAGCGGTACAAGAGACCCAGTACTTC

size: few
V: TRBV7-2
D: NA
J: TRBJ1-5
CDR3: CASSFFIGGDQPQHF
DNA: TGTGCCAGCAGCTTCTTTATTGGGGGGGATCAGCCCCAGCATTTT

size: few
V: TRBV7-6
D: NA
J: TRBJ2-7
CDR3: CASSLVSSSLHEQYF
DNA: TGTGCCAGCAGCTTAGTCAGCTCAAGCCTCCACGAGCAGTACTTC

size: many
V: TRBV4-3
D: NA
J: TRBJ2-7
CDR3: CASSQTPGNYEQYF
DNA: TGCGCCAGCAGCCAGACCCCGGGTAACTACGAGCAGTACTTC

size: NA
V: TRBV6-6
D: NA
J: TRBJ2-7
CDR3: CASSYDRFYEQYF
DNA: TGTGCCAGCAGTTACGACAGATTTTACGAGCAGTACTTC

size: NA
V: TRBV7-2
D: TRBD1
J: TRBJ1-2
CDR3: CASSGGTGPLYGYTF
DNA: TGTGCCAGCAGCGGGGGGACAGGGCCCTTATATGGCTACACCTTC

size: few
V: TRBV12-3/TRBV12-4
D: NA
J: TRBJ1-1
CDR3: CASSKGAVMNTEAFF
DNA: TGTGCCAGCAGTAAGGGTGCAGTCATGAACACTGAAGCTTTCTTT

size: NA
V: TRBV7-9
D: TRBD2
J: TRBJ2-5
CDR3: CASSGGVLYQETQYF
DNA: TGTGCCAGCAGCGGGGGGGTTTTATACCAAGAGACCCAGTACTTC

size: NA
V: TRBV6-2/TRBV6-3
D: NA
J: TRBJ1-5
CDR3: CASRRDGSNQPQHF
DNA: TGTGCCAGCAGAAGGGACGGTAGCAATCAGCCCCAGCATTTT

size: few
V: TRBV6-5
D: TRBD1
J: TRBJ2-7
CDR3: CASSQRTGRISYEQYF
DNA: TGTGCCAGCAGTCAGAGGACAGGGCGAATCTCCTACGAGCAGTACTTC

size: once
V: TRBV6-5
D: NA
J: TRBJ1-1
CDR3: CASSYRLGQMNTEAFF
DNA: TGTGCCAGCAGTTACCGTCTTGGACAGATGAACACTGAAGCTTTCTTT

size: NA
V: TRBV6-5
D: NA
J: TRBJ2-5
CDR3: CASSFQGQQTQYF
DNA: TGTGCCAGCAGTTTTCAGGGTCAGCAGACCCAGTACTTC

size: NA
V: TRBV18
D: NA
J: TRBJ1-3
CDR3: CASSPQDLGDTIYF
DNA: TGTGCCAGCTCACCACAGGACTTGGGGGACACCATATATTTT

size: many
V: TRBV5-6
D: TRBD2
J: TRBJ2-7
CDR3: CASSRTSGGLYEQYF
DNA: TGTGCCAGCAGTCGGACTAGCGGGGGACTATACGAGCAGTACTTC

size: few
V: TRBV9
D: TRBD1
J: TRBJ1-4
CDR3: CASSERGGDRIHEKLFF
DNA: TGTGCCAGCAGCGAGCGGGGGGGGGACAGGATCCATGAAAAACTGTTTTTT

size: few
V: TRBV6-5
D: TRBD1
J: TRBJ2-7
CDR3: CASSYGTASTYEQYF
DNA: TGTGCCAGCAGTTACGGGACAGCCAGTACCTACGAGCAGTACTTC

size: NA
V: TRBV10-3
D: NA
J: TRBJ1-3
CDR3: CASRGTGLYEQYFGPGTIYF
DNA: NA

size: NA
V: TRBV6-4
D: NA
J: TRBJ2-7
CDR3: CASGDPSRQYF
DNA: TGTGCCAGCGGGGACCCTAGTAGGCAGTACTTC

size: few
V: TRBV14
D: NA
J: TRBJ1-3
CDR3: CASYPADGFSGNTIYF
DNA: TGTGCCAGCTACCCAGCGGACGGATTCTCTGGAAACACCATATATTTT

size: many
V: TRBV19
D: NA
J: TRBJ2-7
CDR3: CASSKSPDPSYEQYF
DNA: TGTGCCAGTAGTAAATCCCCAGATCCCTCCTACGAGCAGTACTTC

size: NA
V: TRBV7-8
D: NA
J: TRBJ1-2
CDR3: CASSLVGGQEGGYTF
DNA: TGTGCCAGCAGCTTAGTTGGGGGGCAGGAGGGTGGCTACACCTTC

size: few
V: TRBV29-1
D: NA
J: TRBJ2-7
CDR3: CSAKRGASTPYEQYF
DNA: TGCAGCGCGAAGAGGGGGGCTTCGACCCCTTACGAGCAGTACTTC

size: NA
V: TRBV27
D: NA
J: TRBJ1-5
CDR3: CASSLSWNQPQHF
DNA: TGTGCCAGCAGTTTATCGTGGAATCAGCCCCAGCATTTT

size: many
V: TRBV10-3
D: TRBD1
J: TRBJ2-7
CDR3: CAISAWTGSYEQYF
DNA: TGTGCCATCAGTGCATGGACAGGGTCCTACGAGCAGTACTTC

size: NA
V: TRBV29-1
D: NA
J: TRBJ1-1
CDR3: CSVVGPGGGSGTEAFF
DNA: TGCAGCGTTGTGGGTCCGGGGGGGGGCTCGGGCACTGAAGCTTTCTTT

size: many
V: TRBV19
D: TRBD1
J: TRBJ1-5
CDR3: CASNEGQGAYQPQHF
DNA: TGTGCCAGTAATGAGGGACAGGGGGCGTATCAGCCCCAGCATTTT

size: NA
V: TRBV4-1
D: NA
J: TRBJ1-4
CDR3: CASSQDLSEKLFF
DNA: TGCGCCAGCAGCCAAGATCTCTCTGAAAAACTGTTTTTT